A single sample is the source of the 31 T cell receptor beta chains below, sequenced in a study of blood T cell repertoires in COVID-19. Here immunoSEQ multiplex PCR was the method, and the copy in TCRdb shows in-frame clones only, minus some. In the table there are a few hundred thousand clones, 86% of which are singletons. The specimen sequenced was PBMCs or T cells enriched from blood (not recorded which). All receptors derive from a woman aged 18 to 35 who had recovered from COVID-19.

The J gene is TRBJ2-5, the V gene TRBV4-1, with TRBD1 matching 8 bases. The junction had 13 bases not matched to a gene; V was cut back by 0 bases and J by 4 bases. The CDR3 runs 18 residues. Germline loops: CDR1 MGHRA, CDR2 YSYEKL. The CDR3 region has the DNA TGCGCCAGCAGCCAAGAAAGGACAGGGTTCAAAGGGCGAGAGACCCAGTACTTC. Protein sequence: CASSQERTGFKGRETQYF.

The chain links TRBV19 to TRBJ1-1; no clear D. Per germline, CDR1 LNHDA and CDR2 SQIVND (reference sequence). Trimming took off 5 bases at V and 3 bases at J, with 7 bases between the two ends. This CDR3 region has 12 residues. The CDR3 nucleotides are TGTGCCAGTAGTTTTATCCACACTGAAGCTTTCTTT. This gives the protein CASSFIHTEAFF.

V gene TRBV7-9 combines with J gene TRBJ1-5, with 7 bases aligning to TRBD1. This CDR3 spans 14 amino acids. From germline, CDR1 is SEHNR and CDR2 FQNEAQ (reference sequence). V shed 3 bases and J 10 bases; nucleotides not matched to a gene: 9. The CDR3: CASSFQGGFEPQHF. The DNA of the CDR3 is TGTGCCAGCAGCTTTCAGGGGGGTTTTGAACCCCAGCATTTT.

This chain uses TRBV19 with TRBJ2-2; D perhaps matches TRBD2 (6 bases). This CDR3 spans 14 amino acids. Looked up from germline, CDR1 is LNHDA and CDR2 is SQIVND (reference sequence). The V gene lost 1 base and the J gene lost 6 bases, with 9 bases spanning the gap. The CDR3 sequence is CASSIGSGAGELFF. CDR3 bases: TGTGCCAGTAGTATAGGTTCGGGGGCCGGGGAGCTGTTTTTT.

This clone has a single count. The chain combines TRBV7-3 with TRBJ2-5; TRBD2 matches at 8 bases. J lost 2 bases, V lost 1 base, and 3 bases had no gene match. The CDR3 is 15 residues long. Germline CDR1 is SGHTA and CDR2 is FQGTGA. CDR3 bases: TGTGCCAGCAGCTTAATTAGCGGGACACAAGAGACCCAGTACTTC. It codes for CASSLISGTQETQYF. Combining the CDR3 with reference TRBV7-3 and TRBJ2-5 gives the whole variable domain GAGVSQTPSNKVTEKGKYVELRCDPISGHTALYWYRQSLGQGPEFLIYFQGTGAADDSGLPNDRFFAVRPEGSVSTLKIQRTERGDSAVYLCASSLISGTQETQYFGPGTRLLVL.

This rearrangement joins TRBV7-9 to TRBJ1-1, with TRBD1 as a possible D gene (5 bases). The CDR3 covers 11 residues. The germline CDR1 and CDR2 sequences are SEHNR and FQNEAQ (reference sequence). Between the trimmed V and J ends, which lost 6 bases and 11 bases, there was a span of 13 bases. CDR3 loop: CASSPTRGAFF. As DNA, the CDR3 is TGTGCCAGCAGTCCTACGCGGGGGGCTTTCTTT.

The J gene is TRBJ2-1, the V gene TRBV2; possible D gene TRBD1, 5 bases. Germline CDR1 and CDR2: SNHLY and FYNNEI. CDR3 length: 14 residues. With 4 bases removed from V and 7 bases from J, the gap between germline ends came to 14 bases. The CDR3 protein is CASSGRVSTNEQFF. The DNA for the CDR3 is TGTGCCAGCAGTGGCAGGGTATCGACAAATGAGCAGTTCTTC.

The chain recombines TRBV30 with TRBJ1-1; a weak D match, TRBD1 (6 bases). Trimming removed 5 bases from V and 0 bases from J, with 10 bases in between. This CDR3 region has 13 residues. The germline gives CDR1 GTSNPN, CDR2 SVGIG (reference sequence). CDR3 DNA sequence: TGTGCCTGGTCGGGACACCTGAACACTGAAGCTTTCTTT. Its protein is CAWSGHLNTEAFF.

The sample holds a few counts of this clone. The chain joins TRBV28 to TRBJ1-3; a weak D match, TRBD1 (6 bases). Germline lookup yields CDR1 MDHEN and CDR2 SYDVKM. V lost 3 bases to trimming and J lost 1 base, with 13 bases between them. The CDR3 runs to 16 residues. The CDR3 spells CASSLLDSLSGNTIYF. As DNA, the CDR3 is TGTGCCAGCAGTTTGTTGGACAGCCTGTCTGGAAACACCATATATTTT.

This clone was found a few times. The J gene is TRBJ1-2, the V gene TRBV7-9; TRBD1 matches 9 bases. V gave up 5 bases and J gave up 6 bases; unmatched junction bases: 7. The CDR3 loop spans 14 amino acids. From germline, CDR1 is SEHNR and CDR2 FQNEAQ (reference sequence). The CDR3 here is CASSPSGTGNGYTF. In nucleotides, the CDR3 is TGTGCCAGCAGCCCGAGCGGGACAGGGAATGGCTACACCTTC. Filled out from reference TRBV7-9 and TRBJ1-2, the complete variable domain reads DTGVSQNPRHKITKRGQNVTFRCDPISEHNRLYWYRQTLGQGPEFLTYFQNEAQLEKSRLLSDRFSAERPKGSFSTLEIQRTEQGDSAMYLCASSPSGTGNGYTFGSGTRLTVV.

The chain joins TRBV10-2 to TRBJ2-3; 11 bases match TRBD2. With 0 bases clipped from V and 1 base from J, the junction kept 6 bases outside the gene matches. The CDR3 extends over 18 amino acids. Per the germline V gene, CDR1 is WSHSY and CDR2 is SAAADI. CDR3 region: CASSESSGGARGTDTQYF. Written as DNA, the CDR3 is TGCGCCAGCAGTGAGTCTAGCGGGGGGGCAAGGGGCACAGATACGCAGTATTTT.

This clone was picked up one time. V is TRBV27 and J is TRBJ1-4; 8 bases agree with TRBD1. CDR1 and CDR2 (germline): MNHEY, SMNVEV (reference sequence). The CDR3 spans 15 residues. Germline trimming cut 4 bases from V and 6 bases from J; bases unmatched to any gene: 7. CDR3 nucleotides: TGTGCCAGCAGTTCACTACAGGGGGGCGATGAAAAACTGTTTTTT. It yields the protein CASSSLQGGDEKLFF.

To note about this clone: The identical CDR3 is also encoded by other nucleotide sequences in the sample. The chain has TRBV28 and TRBJ1-1, with D perhaps TRBD1 (6 bases). V lost 8 bases and J 0 bases, leaving 13 bases between the germline ends. CDR3 length equals 14 residues. CDR1 MDHEN and CDR2 SYDVKM come from the germline V gene. As DNA, the CDR3 is TGTGCCAGCTCCCTGACAGGCATGAACACTGAAGCTTTCTTT. Amino acids: CASSLTGMNTEAFF.

This chain uses TRBV19 with TRBJ2-6; D possibly corresponds to TRBD1 (6 bases). The CDR3 loop spans 18 amino acids. The germline V gene has CDR1 LNHDA and CDR2 SQIVND (reference sequence). The V gene lost 3 bases and the J gene lost 0 bases, with 15 bases spanning the gap. CDR3 residues: CASSIRDTTFSGANVLTF. CDR3 sequence (DNA): TGTGCCAGTAGTATTCGGGACACCACCTTCTCTGGGGCCAACGTCCTGACTTTC.

J is TRBJ1-1 and V is TRBV27; D is unresolved. The CDR3 loop spans 13 amino acids. Trimming stripped 4 bases from V and 4 bases from J, with 10 bases between. Germline assignment: CDR1 MNHEY and CDR2 SMNVEV (reference sequence). CDR3 sequence (DNA): TGTGCCAGCAGTTCCGTTGGTAGCACTGAAGCTTTCTTT. Translating it yields CASSSVGSTEAFF.

The V and J genes are TRBV6-5 and TRBJ1-5; TRBD1 is a possible D gene (5 bases). CDR3 length: 15 amino acids. V was pared by 3 bases and J by 6 bases, with 15 bases between. Germline assignment: CDR1 MNHEY and CDR2 SVGAGI. CDR3 sequence reads: CASSYTALGGQPQHF. The CDR3 nucleotides are TGTGCCAGCAGTTATACAGCCTTGGGGGGTCAGCCCCAGCATTTT.

J is TRBJ1-1 and V is TRBV7-3, with D possibly matching TRBD1 (6 bases). Germline V lookup: CDR1 SGHTA, CDR2 FQGTGA. The CDR3 runs to 13 residues. The ends were cut back, 5 bases at V and 2 bases at J, with 9 bases in the middle. The CDR3 DNA sequence: TGTGCCAGCAGCCAGGGGATCAACACTGAAGCTTTCTTT. Protein product: CASSQGINTEAFF.

This rearrangement joins TRBV12-3 or TRBV12-4 to TRBJ2-5; D not certain. Trimming removed 2 bases from V and 2 bases from J, with 6 bases in between. The CDR3 consists of 13 residues. CDR3 protein: CASSLPPQETQYF. The CDR3 DNA is TGTGCCAGCAGTTTACCTCCTCAAGAGACCCAGTACTTC.

This clone has more than one count but fewer than ten. The chain links TRBV2 to TRBJ2-1; D is unclear. Trimming removed 8 bases at V and 0 bases at J, with 8 bases between. This CDR3 is built from 13 residues. Germline assignment: CDR1 SNHLY and CDR2 FYNNEI. The CDR3 is CASAGYSYNEQFF. Written as DNA, the CDR3 is TGTGCCAGCGCCGGTTACTCCTACAATGAGCAGTTCTTC.

V usage is TRBV3-1 (or the pseudogene TRBV3-2) and J usage is TRBJ1-1; 8 bases match TRBD1. The V and J ends lost 2 bases and 0 bases, in that order; junction bases with no gene match: 8. The CDR3 length is 17 residues. Looked up from germline, CDR1 is LGHDT and CDR2 is YNNKEL (reference sequence). DNA for the CDR3: TGTGCCAGCAGCCAATCCTGGACAGGGACGATGAACACTGAAGCTTTCTTT. The encoded protein is CASSQSWTGTMNTEAFF.

This clone occurred a few times. The rearrangement links TRBV5-1 to TRBJ1-3, with a weak D call TRBD1 (6 bases). V was trimmed by 0 bases and J by 3 bases, leaving 13 bases between them. This CDR3 is built from 16 residues. CDR1 SGHRS and CDR2 YFSETQ come from the germline V gene. The CDR3 coding sequence is TGCGCCAGCAGCTTGGGCGTCACAGGGATTGGAAACACCATATATTTT. Protein product: CASSLGVTGIGNTIYF.

Regarding this clone: The identical CDR3 is also encoded by other nucleotide sequences in the sample. The chain links TRBV7-2 to TRBJ1-5, with TRBD1 matching 8 bases. There are 15 residues in the CDR3. Germline trimming cut 4 bases from V and 0 bases from J; bases unmatched to any gene: 2. Germline CDR1 SGHTA, CDR2 FQGNSA. For the CDR3, the DNA is TGTGCCAGCAGCTCTCAGGGGGCTAGCAATCAGCCCCAGCATTTT. This translates into CASSSQGASNQPQHF.

The V gene is TRBV18, the J gene TRBJ2-4; D is ambiguous. The CDR3 extends over 15 amino acids. Per the germline V gene, CDR1 is KGHSH and CDR2 is LQKENI. Trimming shortened V by 1 base and J by 3 bases, and 10 bases separated the two germline ends. DNA for the CDR3: TGTGCCAGCTCACCACAACAGTTGGACAAAAACATTCAGTACTTC. Translated, it gives CASSPQQLDKNIQYF.

This clone was seen only once. The chain carries TRBV28 and TRBJ1-2; no reliable D call. The germline CDR1 and CDR2 sequences are MDHEN and SYDVKM. The CDR3 spans 11 residues. V lost 11 bases to trimming and J lost 8 bases, with 15 bases between them. The CDR3 is CAAGRKVGYTF. CDR3 sequence (DNA): TGTGCCGCGGGCAGAAAGGTGGGCTACACCTTC.

This clone appeared a single time. The chain links TRBV30 to TRBJ2-3, with D possibly matching TRBD1 (7 bases). Trimming stripped 7 bases from V and 4 bases from J, with 18 bases between. The germline V gene has CDR1 GTSNPN and CDR2 SVGIG (reference sequence). CDR3 length equals 14 residues. The CDR3 DNA follows: TGTGCCTTCGAGGTCCAGGGGGGCGCAGATACGCAGTATTTT. Its protein product is CAFEVQGGADTQYF. The entire variable domain, with the rest obtained from reference TRBV30 and TRBJ2-3, is as follows: SQTIHQWPATLVQPVGSPLSLECTVEGTSNPNLYWYRQAAGRGLQLLFYSVGIGQISSEVPQNLSASRPQDRQFILSSKKLLLSDSGFYLCAFEVQGGADTQYFGPGTRLTVL.

This sequence joins TRBV5-1 and TRBJ2-7, with D tentatively TRBD2 (7 bases). The germline V and J ends were trimmed by 1 base and 3 bases, with 14 bases remaining between them. From germline, CDR1 is SGHRS and CDR2 YFSETQ. CDR3 length: 15 residues. The CDR3 DNA is TGCGCCAGCAGCTTGCAGGGGAGGGACTACTACGAGCAGTACTTC. It yields the protein CASSLQGRDYYEQYF. The variable domain in full, completed from reference TRBV5-1 and TRBJ2-7, reads KAGVTQTPRYLIKTRGQQVTLSCSPISGHRSVSWYQQTPGQGLQFLFEYFSETQRNKGNFPGRFSGRQFSNSRSEMNVSTLELGDSALYLCASSLQGRDYYEQYFGPGTRLTVT.

The sample holds one count of this clone. The V gene is TRBV7-9, the J gene TRBJ1-2, with 7 positions matching TRBD1. There are 13 residues in the CDR3. The V and J ends lost 3 bases and 6 bases, in that order; junction bases with no gene match: 4. Germline CDR1 and CDR2: SEHNR and FQNEAQ (reference sequence). The CDR3 reads CASSLRQGNGYTF. The CDR3 region has the DNA TGTGCCAGCAGCTTGCGACAGGGCAATGGCTACACCTTC.

V gene TRBV9 combines with J gene TRBJ1-3; 10 nucleotides agree with TRBD1. Germline lookup yields CDR1 SGDLS and CDR2 YYNGEE. Trimming at V came to 4 bases and at J to 0 bases, leaving 13 bases not matched to a gene. The CDR3 sequence is 19 residues long. CDR3 sequence: CASSHWDRGSPFSGNTIYF. CDR3 coding DNA: TGTGCCAGCAGCCACTGGGACAGGGGTTCCCCCTTCTCTGGAAACACCATATATTTT.

CDR3 bases: TGTGCCAGTAGTCCTAGGGGGCAGGGAGTCACCGGGGAGCTGTTTTTT. It specifies CASSPRGQGVTGELFF. This chain uses TRBV19 with TRBJ2-2; 7 bases match TRBD1. This CDR3 is 16 amino acids long. After removal of 5 bases from V and 4 bases from J, the junction contained 10 bases not matched to a gene. The V gene's germline CDR1 is LNHDA and CDR2 SQIVND (reference sequence).

This chain connects TRBV6-5 to TRBJ2-1; 8 nucleotides line up with TRBD1. Looked up from germline, CDR1 is MNHEY and CDR2 is SVGAGI. J was trimmed by 6 bases and V by 7 bases; bases with no gene match: 5. The CDR3 covers 13 residues. The CDR3 coding sequence is TGTGCCAGCAAAATACAGGGGGGCAATGAGCAGTTCTTC. Translated, it gives CASKIQGGNEQFF.

This rearrangement joins TRBV29-1 to TRBJ1-1; 7 bases line up with TRBD1. CDR3 size: 14 residues. Germline trimming cut 5 bases from V and 1 base from J; bases unmatched to any gene: 7. CDR1 and CDR2 from the germline V gene are SQVTM and ANQGSEA. The CDR3 nucleotides are TGCAGCGTTAACCAGGGGGTCACGAACACTGAAGCTTTCTTT. Its translation: CSVNQGVTNTEAFF. Together with reference TRBV29-1 and TRBJ1-1, the CDR3 gives the full variable domain: SAVISQKPSRDICQRGTSLTIQCQVDSQVTMMFWYRQQPGQSLTLIATANQGSEATYESGFVIDKFPISRPNLTFSTLTVSNMSPEDSSIYLCSVNQGVTNTEAFFGQGTRLTVV.